The clone carrying this T cell receptor (beta chain) was detected ten times or more. The data stem from a study of early T cells in non-severe SARS-CoV-2 infection. TCRdb re-called the 5' RACE reads through MiXCR, storing one row per CDR3 protein. The repertoire holds about 100,000 distinct CDR3 sequences, roughly 13% seen once, with about 2% in the top ten. This CDR3 contains 12 residues. From germline, CDR1 is SEHNR and CDR2 FQNEAQ (reference sequence). Deletions cut 1 base from V and 11 bases from J, with 11 bases between. The TCR comes from an adult who was a healthcare worker with PCR-confirmed SARS-CoV-2 infection or an uninfected control (not recorded which). The chain has TRBV7-9 and TRBJ1-1; D is possibly TRBD1 (5 bases). Sequenced: whole blood. CDR3 in amino acids: CASSLVGDDAFF. The CDR3 DNA follows: TGTGCCAGCAGCTTAGTGGGGGATGATGCTTTCTTT. The entire variable domain, with the rest obtained from reference TRBV7-9 and TRBJ1-1, is as follows: DTGVSQNPRHKITKRGQNVTFRCDPISEHNRLYWYRQTLGQGPEFLTYFQNEAQLEKSRLLSDRFSAERPKGSFSTLEIQRTEQGDSAMYLCASSLVGDDAFFGQGTRLTVV.